This passage covers 3 T cell receptor beta chains from one sample sequenced in a study of control samples from healthy donors and cancer patients. The data were produced by immunoSEQ multiplex PCR, yet TCRdb's version contains in-frame clones alone and is incomplete. The sample carries 70,000 or so clones, approximately 84% recorded once. The material sequenced was blood. All receptors derive from a man aged 45 to 65 in good health.

The V call is TRBV19, the J call TRBJ2-3; D unresolved. There are 15 residues in the CDR3. V was pared by 1 base and J by 0 bases, with 8 bases between. Germline V gives CDR1 LNHDA, CDR2 SQIVND (reference sequence). The DNA of the CDR3 is TGTGCCAGTAGTATAGTGGGTATTAGCACAGATACGCAGTATTTT. This codes for CASSIVGISTDTQYF.

The genes are TRBV7-3 and TRBJ2-2; 8 nucleotides align to TRBD1. With 4 bases clipped from V and 4 bases from J, the junction kept 8 bases outside the gene matches. The CDR3 extends over 16 amino acids. CDR1 and CDR2 (germline): SGHTA, FQGTGA. The CDR3, as DNA: TGTGCCAGCAGCTCCACAGGGGGAGAGGGCACCGGGGAGCTGTTTTTT. The encoded protein is CASSSTGGEGTGELFF.

CDR3 in amino acids: CASSPSGTRTDTQYF. The CDR3 region has the DNA TGTGCCAGCAGTCCTAGCGGGACGAGGACAGATACGCAGTATTTT. The chain carries TRBV7-9 and TRBJ2-3; 9 nucleotides align to TRBD2. Germline V gene sequence: CDR1 SEHNR, CDR2 FQNEAQ (reference sequence). CDR3 size: 15 residues. V trimming: 6 bases; J trimming: 3 bases; junction bases outside the gene matches: 7.